The present entry profiles one T cell receptor beta chain with its context. Its target is unknown. Assay used: immunoSEQ multiplex PCR; TCRdb lists only in-frame clones, some missing. This table holds roughly 130,000 clones, around nine tenths found once. The germline gives CDR1 SGHVS, CDR2 FNYEAQ. CDR3 size: 16 residues. V was clipped by 0 bases and J by 0 bases, with 8 bases between them. As to time point: blood 2 weeks post-SBRT. The treatment was: 15 Gy SBRT to primary tumor, nephrectomy 4 weeks later. Serial blood draws occurred at baseline and 2 and 4 weeks post-SBRT. Clear cell pathology was present in this patient's renal cell carcinoma. This record comes from a study of radiation and T cells in renal cell carcinoma. Regarding the study as a whole: Without pretreatment biopsies, baseline tumor clonotype presence was undetermined. From baseline, blood top tumor clonotypes peaked at 2 weeks post-radiation.

The V gene is TRBV7-6, the J gene TRBJ2-2, with no clear D. This TCR came from a woman in her seventies with renal cell carcinoma. Sequencing was performed on blood, taken from a patient whose treatment included radiotherapy and nephrectomy. In DNA form, the CDR3 reads TGTGCCAGCAGCTTAGCGCGCAGACCGAACACCGGGGAGCTGTTTTTT. It yields the protein CASSLARRPNTGELFF.